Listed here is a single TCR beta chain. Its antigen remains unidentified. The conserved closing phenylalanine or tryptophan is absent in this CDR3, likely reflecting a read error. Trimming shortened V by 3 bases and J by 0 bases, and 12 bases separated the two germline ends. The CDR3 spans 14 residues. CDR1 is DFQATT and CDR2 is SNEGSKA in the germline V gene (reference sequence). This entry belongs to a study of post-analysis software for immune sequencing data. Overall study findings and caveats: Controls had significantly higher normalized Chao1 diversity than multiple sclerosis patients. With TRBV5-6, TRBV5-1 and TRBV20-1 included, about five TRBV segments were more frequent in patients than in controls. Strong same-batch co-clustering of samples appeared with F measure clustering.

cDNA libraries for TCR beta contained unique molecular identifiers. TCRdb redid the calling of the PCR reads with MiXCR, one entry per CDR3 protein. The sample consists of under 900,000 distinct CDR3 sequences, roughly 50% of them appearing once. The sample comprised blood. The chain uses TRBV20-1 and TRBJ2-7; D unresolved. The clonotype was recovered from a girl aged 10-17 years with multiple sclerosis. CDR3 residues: CSARDSRSSYEQYC. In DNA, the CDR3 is TGCAGTGCTAGGGATAGTAGAAGCTCCTACGAGCAGTACTGC.